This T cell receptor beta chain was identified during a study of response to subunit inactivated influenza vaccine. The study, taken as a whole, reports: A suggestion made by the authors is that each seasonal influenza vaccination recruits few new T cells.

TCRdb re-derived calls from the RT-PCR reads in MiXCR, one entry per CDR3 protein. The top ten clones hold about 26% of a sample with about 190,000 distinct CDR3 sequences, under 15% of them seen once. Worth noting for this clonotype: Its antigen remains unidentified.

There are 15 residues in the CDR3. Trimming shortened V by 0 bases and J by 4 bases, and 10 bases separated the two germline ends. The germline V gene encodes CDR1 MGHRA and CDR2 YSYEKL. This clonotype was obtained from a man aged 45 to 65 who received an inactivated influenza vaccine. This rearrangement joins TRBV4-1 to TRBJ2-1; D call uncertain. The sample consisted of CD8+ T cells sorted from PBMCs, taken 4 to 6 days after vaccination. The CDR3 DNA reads TGCGCCAGCAGCCAAGATGGCCTAGAATACAATGAGCAGTTCTTC. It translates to CASSQDGLEYNEQFF.